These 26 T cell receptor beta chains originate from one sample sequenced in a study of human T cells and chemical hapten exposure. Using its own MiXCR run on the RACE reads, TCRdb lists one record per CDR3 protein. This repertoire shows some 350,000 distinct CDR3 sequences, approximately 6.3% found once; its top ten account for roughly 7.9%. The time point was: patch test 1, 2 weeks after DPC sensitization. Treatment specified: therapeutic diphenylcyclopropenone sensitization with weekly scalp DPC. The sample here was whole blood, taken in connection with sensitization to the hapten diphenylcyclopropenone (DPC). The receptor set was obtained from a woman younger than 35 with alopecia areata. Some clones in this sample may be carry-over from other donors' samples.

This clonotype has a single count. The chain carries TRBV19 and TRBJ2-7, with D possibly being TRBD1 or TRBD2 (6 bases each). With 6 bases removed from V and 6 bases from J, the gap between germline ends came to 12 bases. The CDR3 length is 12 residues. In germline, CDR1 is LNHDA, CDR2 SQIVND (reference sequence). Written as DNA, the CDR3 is TGTGCCAGTAGCCTACAGGGAGGCGAGCAGTACTTC. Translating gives CASSLQGGEQYF.

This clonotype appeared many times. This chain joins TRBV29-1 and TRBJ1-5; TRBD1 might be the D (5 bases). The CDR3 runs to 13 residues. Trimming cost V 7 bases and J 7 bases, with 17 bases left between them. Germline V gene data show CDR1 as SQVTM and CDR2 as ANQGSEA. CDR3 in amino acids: CSAIGDLGQPQHF. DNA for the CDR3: TGCAGCGCCATAGGGGATTTGGGGCAGCCCCAGCATTTT. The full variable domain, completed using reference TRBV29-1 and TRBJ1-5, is SAVISQKPSRDICQRGTSLTIQCQVDSQVTMMFWYRQQPGQSLTLIATANQGSEATYESGFVIDKFPISRPNLTFSTLTVSNMSPEDSSIYLCSAIGDLGQPQHFGDGTRLSIL.

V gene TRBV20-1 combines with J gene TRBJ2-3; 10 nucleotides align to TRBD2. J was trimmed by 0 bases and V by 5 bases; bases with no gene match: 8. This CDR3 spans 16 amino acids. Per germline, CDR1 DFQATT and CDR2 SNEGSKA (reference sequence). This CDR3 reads CSAGHSGGYSTDTQYF. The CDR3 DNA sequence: TGCAGTGCTGGACATAGCGGGGGGTATAGCACAGATACGCAGTATTTT.

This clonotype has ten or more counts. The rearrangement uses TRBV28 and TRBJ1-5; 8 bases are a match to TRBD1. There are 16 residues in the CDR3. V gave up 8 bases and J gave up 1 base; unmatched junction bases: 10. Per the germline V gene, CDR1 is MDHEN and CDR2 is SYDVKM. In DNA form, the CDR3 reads TGTGCCAGCTTTAGGTTCCAGGGGGCCAGCAATCAGCCCCAGCATTTT. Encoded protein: CASFRFQGASNQPQHF.

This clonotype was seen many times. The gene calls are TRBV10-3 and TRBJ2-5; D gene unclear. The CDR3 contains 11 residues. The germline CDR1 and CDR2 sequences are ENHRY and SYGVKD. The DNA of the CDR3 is TGTGGGTCCAGAATCCAAGAGACCCAGTACTTC. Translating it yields CGSRIQETQYF.

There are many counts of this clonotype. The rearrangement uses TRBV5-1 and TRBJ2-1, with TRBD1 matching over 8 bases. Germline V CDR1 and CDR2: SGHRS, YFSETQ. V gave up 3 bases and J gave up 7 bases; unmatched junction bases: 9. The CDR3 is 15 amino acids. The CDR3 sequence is CASSSTPDRENEQFF. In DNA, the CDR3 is TGCGCCAGCAGCTCAACGCCGGACAGGGAGAATGAGCAGTTCTTC.

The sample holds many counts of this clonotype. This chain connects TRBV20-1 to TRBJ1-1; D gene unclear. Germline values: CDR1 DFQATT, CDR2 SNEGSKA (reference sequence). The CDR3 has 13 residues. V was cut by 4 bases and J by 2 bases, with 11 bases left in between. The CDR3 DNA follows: TGCAGTGCTACTAGGACGGGCAACACTGAAGCTTTCTTT. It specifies CSATRTGNTEAFF.

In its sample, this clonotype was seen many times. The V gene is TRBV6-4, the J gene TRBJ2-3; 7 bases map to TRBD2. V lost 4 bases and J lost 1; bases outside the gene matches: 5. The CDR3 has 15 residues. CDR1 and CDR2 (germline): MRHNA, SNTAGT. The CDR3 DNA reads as TGTGCCAGCAGTGCCCTAGCGGATGGCACAGATACGCAGTATTTT. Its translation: CASSALADGTDTQYF.

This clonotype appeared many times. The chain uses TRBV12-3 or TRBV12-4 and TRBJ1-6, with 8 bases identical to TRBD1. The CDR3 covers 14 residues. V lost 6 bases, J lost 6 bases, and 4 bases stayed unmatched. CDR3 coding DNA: TGTGCCAGCAGAACGACAGGGGCTAATTCACCCCTCCACTTT. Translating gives CASRTTGANSPLHF.

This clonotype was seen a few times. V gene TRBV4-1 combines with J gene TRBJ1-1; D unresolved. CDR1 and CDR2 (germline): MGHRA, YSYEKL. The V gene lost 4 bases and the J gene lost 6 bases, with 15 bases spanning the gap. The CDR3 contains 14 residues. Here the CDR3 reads CASSLPARHSEAFF. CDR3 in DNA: TGCGCCAGCAGCCTCCCTGCGAGGCATTCTGAAGCTTTCTTT.

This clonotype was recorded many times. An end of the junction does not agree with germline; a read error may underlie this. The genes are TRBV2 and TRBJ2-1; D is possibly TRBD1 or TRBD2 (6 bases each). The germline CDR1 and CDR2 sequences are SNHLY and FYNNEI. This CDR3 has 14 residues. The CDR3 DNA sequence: TGTGCCAGTGGGCAGCAATCGTCGGGGGCGGTGGTAATCTTC. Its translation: CASGQQSSGAVVIF.

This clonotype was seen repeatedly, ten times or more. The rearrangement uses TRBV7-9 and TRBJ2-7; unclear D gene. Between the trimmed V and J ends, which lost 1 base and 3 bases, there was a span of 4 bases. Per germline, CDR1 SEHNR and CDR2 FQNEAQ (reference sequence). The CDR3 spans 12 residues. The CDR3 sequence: CASSLGDYEQYF. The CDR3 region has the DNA TGTGCCAGCAGCTTAGGGGACTACGAGCAGTACTTC.

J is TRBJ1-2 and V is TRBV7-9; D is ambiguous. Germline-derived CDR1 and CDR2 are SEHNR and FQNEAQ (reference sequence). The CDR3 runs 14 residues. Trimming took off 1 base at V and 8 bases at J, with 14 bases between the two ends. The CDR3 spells CASSLVYISEGYTF. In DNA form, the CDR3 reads TGTGCCAGCAGCTTAGTTTACATTTCGGAGGGCTACACCTTC. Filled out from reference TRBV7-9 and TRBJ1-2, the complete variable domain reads DTGVSQNPRHKITKRGQNVTFRCDPISEHNRLYWYRQTLGQGPEFLTYFQNEAQLEKSRLLSDRFSAERPKGSFSTLEIQRTEQGDSAMYLCASSLVYISEGYTFGSGTRLTVV.

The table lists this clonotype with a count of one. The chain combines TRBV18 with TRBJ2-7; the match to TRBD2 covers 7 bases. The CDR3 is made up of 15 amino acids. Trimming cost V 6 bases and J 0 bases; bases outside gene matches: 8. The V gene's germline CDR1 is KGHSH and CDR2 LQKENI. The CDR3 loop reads CASSLGGTSSYEQYF. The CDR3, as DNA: TGTGCCAGCTCCTTGGGGGGGACGAGCTCCTACGAGCAGTACTTC.

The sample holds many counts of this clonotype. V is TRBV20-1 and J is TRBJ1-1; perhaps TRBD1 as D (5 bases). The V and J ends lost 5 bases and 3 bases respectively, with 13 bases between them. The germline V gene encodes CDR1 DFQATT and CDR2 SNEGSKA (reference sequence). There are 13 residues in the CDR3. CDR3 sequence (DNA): TGCAGTGCTCAGTGGCGGGGGTACACTGAAGCTTTCTTT. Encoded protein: CSAQWRGYTEAFF.

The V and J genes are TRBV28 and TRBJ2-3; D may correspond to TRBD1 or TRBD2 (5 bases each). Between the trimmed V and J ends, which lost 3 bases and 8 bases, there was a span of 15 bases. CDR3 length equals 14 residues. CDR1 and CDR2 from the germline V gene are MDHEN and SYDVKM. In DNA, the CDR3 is TGTGCCAGCAGTTTTGGGGGTTCCTTAGGTACGCAGTATTTT. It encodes CASSFGGSLGTQYF.

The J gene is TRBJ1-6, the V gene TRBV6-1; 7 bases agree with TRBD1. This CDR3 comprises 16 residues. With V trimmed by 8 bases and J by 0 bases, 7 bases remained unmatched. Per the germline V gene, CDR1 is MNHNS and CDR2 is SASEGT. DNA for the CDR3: TGTGCCAGCCGGGGACAGCGGAGCTCCTATAATTCACCCCTCCACTTT. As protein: CASRGQRSSYNSPLHF.

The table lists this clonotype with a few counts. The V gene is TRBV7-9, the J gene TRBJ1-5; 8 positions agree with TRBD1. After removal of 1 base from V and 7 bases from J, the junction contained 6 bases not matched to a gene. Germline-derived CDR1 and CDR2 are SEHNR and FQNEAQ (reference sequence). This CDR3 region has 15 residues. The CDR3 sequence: CASSLGGTGGQPQHF. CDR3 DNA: TGTGCCAGCAGCTTAGGCGGGACAGGTGGGCAGCCCCAGCATTTT.

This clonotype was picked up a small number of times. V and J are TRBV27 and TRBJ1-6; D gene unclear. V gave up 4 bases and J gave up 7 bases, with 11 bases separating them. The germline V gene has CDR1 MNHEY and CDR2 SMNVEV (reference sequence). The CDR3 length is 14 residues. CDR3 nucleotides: TGTGCCAGCAGTTACGACCGTAACAATTCACCCCTCCACTTT. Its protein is CASSYDRNNSPLHF.

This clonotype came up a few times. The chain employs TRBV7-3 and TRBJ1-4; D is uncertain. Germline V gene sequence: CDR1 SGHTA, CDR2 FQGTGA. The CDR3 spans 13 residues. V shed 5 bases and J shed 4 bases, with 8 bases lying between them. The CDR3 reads CASSRSNNEKLFF. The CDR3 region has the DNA TGTGCCAGCAGCCGTAGTAATAATGAAAAACTGTTTTTT.

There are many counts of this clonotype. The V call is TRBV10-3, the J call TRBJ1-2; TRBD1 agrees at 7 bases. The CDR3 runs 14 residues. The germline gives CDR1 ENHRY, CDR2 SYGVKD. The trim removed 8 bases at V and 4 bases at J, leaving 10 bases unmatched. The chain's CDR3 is CAIQKGGSSYGYTF. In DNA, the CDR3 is TGTGCCATCCAAAAAGGGGGCAGTAGCTATGGCTACACCTTC.

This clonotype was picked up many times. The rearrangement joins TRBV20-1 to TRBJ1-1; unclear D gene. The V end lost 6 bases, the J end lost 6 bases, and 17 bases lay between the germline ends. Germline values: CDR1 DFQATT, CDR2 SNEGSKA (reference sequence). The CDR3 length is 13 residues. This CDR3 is CSAERNSAAEAFF. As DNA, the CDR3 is TGCAGTGCCGAAAGAAACTCAGCCGCTGAAGCTTTCTTT.

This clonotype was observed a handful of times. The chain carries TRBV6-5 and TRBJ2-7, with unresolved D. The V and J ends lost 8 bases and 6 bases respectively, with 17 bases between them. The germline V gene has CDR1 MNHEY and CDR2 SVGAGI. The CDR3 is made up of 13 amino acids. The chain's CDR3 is CASGEPARPEQYF. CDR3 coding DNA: TGTGCCAGCGGGGAACCCGCTCGGCCCGAGCAGTACTTC.

The CDR3 spells CASSPGQGSGETEAFF. CDR3 in DNA: TGTGCCAGCAGCCCTGGCCAAGGATCGGGGGAGACTGAAGCTTTCTTT. This chain joins TRBV11-3 and TRBJ1-1, with a weak D call TRBD1 (5 bases). The CDR3 runs 16 residues. V dropped 5 bases and J dropped 5 bases, with 21 bases sitting between them. CDR1 and CDR2 (germline): SGHNT, YENEEA.

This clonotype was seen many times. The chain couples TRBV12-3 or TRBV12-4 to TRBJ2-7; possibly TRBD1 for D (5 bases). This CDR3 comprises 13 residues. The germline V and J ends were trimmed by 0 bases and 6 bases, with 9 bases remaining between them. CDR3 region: CASSLAGPLEQYF. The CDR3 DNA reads TGTGCCAGCAGTTTAGCGGGGCCCCTCGAGCAGTACTTC.

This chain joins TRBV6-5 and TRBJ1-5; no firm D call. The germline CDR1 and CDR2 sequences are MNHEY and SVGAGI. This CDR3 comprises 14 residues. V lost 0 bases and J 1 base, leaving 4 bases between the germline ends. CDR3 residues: CASSYSQSNQPQHF. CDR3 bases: TGTGCCAGCAGTTACTCTCAGAGCAATCAGCCCCAGCATTTT.